The present T cell receptor beta chain was sequenced within a study of blood T cells in healthy people across ages. This CDR3 is built from 13 residues. With 2 bases removed from V and 8 bases from J, the gap between germline ends came to 12 bases. Per the germline V gene, CDR1 is SGHAT and CDR2 is FQNNGV. Per sample, a minimum of 6 million PBMCs were isolated. PCR was performed a second time for about 7 to 12 cycles using a sample-barcoded 5' primer and a J-beta primer mix. TCRdb re-called the 5' RACE reads with MiXCR, one entry per CDR3 protein. This table has about a million distinct CDR3 sequences, just over 50% appearing once.

The TCR was taken from a woman between 55 and 75 years old in good health. The genes are TRBV11-2 and TRBJ1-1; the D gene is possibly TRBD1 (5 bases). Source material: blood. CDR3 protein: CASSLRIGTEAFF. The DNA for the CDR3 is TGTGCCAGCAGCTTAAGGATTGGGACGGAAGCTTTCTTT.